What follows is one TCR beta chain and its context. Amplification used 60 Vbeta primers and 13 Jbeta primers. Sequencing was performed with immunoSEQ multiplex PCR; in TCRdb, only in-frame clones are kept and a portion is missing. The sample is made up of about 72,000 clones, and the top ten hold under 3% of it. This sample is part of a study of cytomegalovirus exposure and HLA in healthy donors. Input material: PBMCs. This receptor was obtained from a man aged 40-49 years in good health and CMV-seronegative.

The DNA of the CDR3 is TGTGCCAGCAGTTTAGGGAGGCGGGAGACCCAGTACTTC. Its translation: CASSLGRRETQYF. V is TRBV28 and J is TRBJ2-5, with D perhaps matching TRBD2 (6 bases). CDR3 size: 13 residues. Germline CDR1 and CDR2: MDHEN and SYDVKM. With 2 bases removed from V and 5 bases from J, the gap between germline ends came to 9 bases. Drawing the rest from reference TRBV28 and TRBJ2-5, the complete variable domain is DVKVTQSSRYLVKRTGEKVFLECVQDMDHENMFWYRQDPGLGLRLIYFSYDVKMKEKGDIPEGYSVSREKKERFSLILESASTNQTSMYLCASSLGRRETQYFGPGTRLLVL.